One sample yielded the 18 T cell receptor beta chains listed below, sequenced in a study of glioma-infiltrating T cells. The iRepertoire nested amplicon-rescue multiplex PCR amplified TCR alpha and beta CDR3s from RNA. TCRdb re-analysed the multiplex PCR reads in MiXCR, keeping a single row per CDR3 protein. This table has 150,000 to 200,000 distinct CDR3 sequences, 32% appearing once. The sample taken for sequencing was glioma tissue, nonneoplastic brain tissue, or PBMCs (not recorded which). These receptors were taken from a human donor with low-grade glioma or glioblastoma, undergoing nonglioma brain surgery, or in good health (not recorded which).

A word on this clonotype: The junction shows a germline mismatch at one end, possibly a read error. The chain joins TRBV20-1 to TRBJ2-1; no reliable D call. The CDR3 contains 15 residues. The germline V gene encodes CDR1 DFQATT and CDR2 SNEGSKA (reference sequence). The CDR3 is CSARKRQFTFNGQFF. The CDR3, as DNA: TGCAGTGCTAGAAAAAGGCAGTTTACATTTAATGGGCAGTTCTTC.

Many counts were recorded for this clonotype. The CDR3 spells CASSPTRPGANVLTF. The CDR3, as DNA: TGTGCCAGCAGCCCTACAAGACCTGGGGCCAACGTCCTGACTTTC. The chain employs TRBV6-1 and TRBJ2-6; D remains ambiguous. The CDR3 sequence is 15 residues long. With 6 bases removed from V and 2 bases from J, the gap between germline ends came to 11 bases. In germline, CDR1 is MNHNS, CDR2 SASEGT.

The chain recombines TRBV6-1 with TRBJ2-7, with D maybe TRBD2 (5 bases). Trimming stripped 4 bases from V and 2 bases from J, with 9 bases between. The CDR3 extends over 13 amino acids. The V gene's germline CDR1 is MNHNS and CDR2 SASEGT. CDR3 residues: CASSGERTYEQYF. In DNA form, the CDR3 reads TGTGCCAGCAGTGGTGAGCGGACCTACGAGCAGTACTTC.

This clonotype was observed many times. The rearrangement uses TRBV14 and TRBJ2-7; D unclear. This CDR3 is 13 amino acids long. Germline V gene lookup returns CDR1 SGHDN and CDR2 FVKESK. Trimming removed 8 bases at V and 6 bases at J, with 17 bases between. The CDR3 protein is CASCAHPSSEQYF. CDR3 nucleotides: TGTGCCAGCTGTGCCCACCCTTCGAGCGAGCAGTACTTC.

The chain combines TRBV19 with TRBJ2-3; no definite D call. The CDR3 is 14 amino acids. V lost 3 bases and J lost 10, with 17 bases in between. Germline V gene data show CDR1 as LNHDA and CDR2 as SQIVND (reference sequence). The CDR3: CASSMWSGTDSQYF. DNA of the CDR3: TGTGCCAGTAGTATGTGGTCAGGCACTGATTCGCAGTATTTT.

The chain couples TRBV24-1 to TRBJ2-7, with TRBD2 matching 13 bases. J was trimmed by 3 bases and V by 5 bases; bases with no gene match: 3. The CDR3 extends over 15 amino acids. Germline-derived CDR1 and CDR2 are KGHDR and SFDVKD. In nucleotides, the CDR3 is TGTGCCACCAGTGGGACTAGCGGGAGTATCTACGAGCAGTACTTC. Its translation is CATSGTSGSIYEQYF.

This clonotype has more than one count but fewer than ten. In nucleotides, the CDR3 is TGTGCCAGTAGTTACAGGGTCGAGGGCAATGAGCAGTTCTTC. Its protein product is CASSYRVEGNEQFF. The V gene is TRBV19, the J gene TRBJ2-1; D possibly corresponds to TRBD1 (6 bases). V lost 5 bases to trimming and J lost 6 bases, with 14 bases between them. The CDR3 is made up of 14 amino acids. The germline V gene has CDR1 LNHDA and CDR2 SQIVND (reference sequence).

The chain is built from TRBV25-1 and TRBJ2-1; 10 bases are shared with TRBD1. This CDR3 comprises 14 residues. Trimming took 5 bases from V and 8 from J; bases not matched to a gene: 6. Per germline, CDR1 MGHDK and CDR2 SYGVNS. In nucleotides, the CDR3 is TGTGCCAGCAGTCCCGGGACAGGGGCGTATGAGCAGTTCTTC. This sequence encodes CASSPGTGAYEQFF.

The gene calls are TRBV5-1 and TRBJ2-7; D remains ambiguous. Trimming left V 4 bases short and J 1 base short, with 12 bases between. The germline gives CDR1 SGHRS, CDR2 YFSETQ. The CDR3 loop spans 14 amino acids. As DNA, the CDR3 is TGCGCCAGCAGCGATGGAAGGTGGTCCTACGAGCAGTACTTC. Encoded protein: CASSDGRWSYEQYF.

This clonotype was detected only a few times. The chain couples TRBV11-2 to TRBJ2-3, with TRBD2 as a possible D gene (6 bases). The V gene lost 5 bases and the J gene lost 9 bases, with 21 bases spanning the gap. The germline V gene has CDR1 SGHAT and CDR2 FQNNGV. The CDR3 is made up of 15 amino acids. The CDR3 DNA sequence: TGTGCCAGCAGCCCCCGGGGGTTTAGGGGAGGCACGCAGTATTTT. Translating gives CASSPRGFRGGTQYF.

This CDR3 reads CASNQNRGQETQYF. CDR3 coding DNA: TGCGCCAGCAACCAGAACAGGGGTCAAGAGACCCAGTACTTC. The chain is built from TRBV4-3 and TRBJ2-5, with 7 bases lining up with TRBD1. The CDR3 is 14 residues long. The J segment lost 2 bases and the V segment lost 7 bases, leaving 7 bases of the junction unmatched. Germline V gene sequence: CDR1 LGHNA, CDR2 YSLEER.

V and J are TRBV19 and TRBJ1-4; D is uncertain. The CDR3 has 15 amino acids. Looked up from germline, CDR1 is LNHDA and CDR2 is SQIVND (reference sequence). V lost 7 bases and J 0 bases, leaving 12 bases between the germline ends. The CDR3 DNA is TGTGCCAGTAAAATGGGAGTGACAACTAATGAAAAACTGTTTTTT. Its translation: CASKMGVTTNEKLFF.

This clonotype occurred many times. This chain joins TRBV3-1 and TRBJ2-1; TRBD1 agrees at 11 bases. Germline assignment: CDR1 LGHDT and CDR2 YNNKEL (reference sequence). V lost 2 bases and J lost 7; bases outside the gene matches: 7. The CDR3 covers 16 residues. The CDR3 reads CASSQILGQGDNEQFF. Here the CDR3 DNA reads TGTGCCAGCAGCCAAATATTGGGACAGGGGGATAATGAGCAGTTCTTC.

Many counts were recorded for this clonotype. This chain links TRBV28 with TRBJ1-1; the D is unclear. Germline CDR1 and CDR2: MDHEN and SYDVKM. Trimming cost V 6 bases and J 2 bases, with 16 bases left between them. This CDR3 has 15 residues. CDR3 residues: CASSLPVLGNTEAFF. The CDR3 DNA reads TGTGCCAGCAGCCTGCCCGTATTGGGCAACACTGAAGCTTTCTTT.

This chain joins TRBV19 and TRBJ2-1, with TRBD2 matching 13 bases. The CDR3 consists of 15 residues. The V gene's germline CDR1 is LNHDA and CDR2 SQIVND (reference sequence). J was trimmed by 6 bases and V by 5 bases; bases with no gene match: 4. The CDR3 sequence: CASSSRLAGGNEQFF. The CDR3 DNA reads TGTGCCAGTAGTTCCCGACTAGCGGGAGGCAATGAGCAGTTCTTC.

Turning to this clonotype: Being one base from a much bigger clone, this may be a read error. The V and J genes are TRBV7-9 and TRBJ2-1, with TRBD2 identical over 11 bases. The CDR3 loop spans 17 amino acids. Trimming took 9 bases from V and 6 from J; bases not matched to a gene: 16. Looked up from germline, CDR1 is SEHNR and CDR2 is FQNEAQ (reference sequence). For the CDR3, the DNA is TGTGCCAGAAGCACGTTCAAACTAGCGGGAGAAGTCAATGAGCAGTTCTTC. Amino acids: CARSTFKLAGEVNEQFF. Looking up the rest from reference TRBV7-9 and TRBJ2-1 gives the full variable domain: DTGVSQNPRHKITKRGQNVTFRCDPISEHNRLYWYRQTLGQGPEFLTYFQNEAQLEKSRLLSDRFSAERPKGSFSTLEIQRTEQGDSAMYLCARSTFKLAGEVNEQFFGPGTRLTVL.

The table lists this clonotype with many counts. The J gene is TRBJ1-2, the V gene TRBV10-3; D may be TRBD1 (5 bases). Trimming removed 2 bases at V and 7 bases at J, with 11 bases between. This CDR3 is 13 amino acids long. CDR1 and CDR2 from the germline V gene are ENHRY and SYGVKD. The CDR3 DNA reads as TGTGCCATCAGTGAGCTCAGGGAATTTGGCTACACCTTC. The encoded protein is CAISELREFGYTF.

This clonotype was seen a few times. CDR3 sequence reads: CASSLSGTYEQYF. CDR3 nucleotide sequence: TGTGCCAGTAGTCTTAGCGGGACCTACGAGCAGTACTTC. This chain uses TRBV19 with TRBJ2-7; 8 bases fit TRBD2. Germline CDR1 reads LNHDA; CDR2 reads SQIVND (reference sequence). The CDR3 consists of 13 residues. J was trimmed by 2 bases and V by 5 bases; bases with no gene match: 2. Together with reference TRBV19 and TRBJ2-7, the CDR3 gives the full variable domain: DGGITQSPKYLFRKEGQNVTLSCEQNLNHDAMYWYRQDPGQGLRLIYYSQIVNDFQKGDIAEGYSVSREKKESFPLTVTSAQKNPTAFYLCASSLSGTYEQYFGPGTRLTVT.